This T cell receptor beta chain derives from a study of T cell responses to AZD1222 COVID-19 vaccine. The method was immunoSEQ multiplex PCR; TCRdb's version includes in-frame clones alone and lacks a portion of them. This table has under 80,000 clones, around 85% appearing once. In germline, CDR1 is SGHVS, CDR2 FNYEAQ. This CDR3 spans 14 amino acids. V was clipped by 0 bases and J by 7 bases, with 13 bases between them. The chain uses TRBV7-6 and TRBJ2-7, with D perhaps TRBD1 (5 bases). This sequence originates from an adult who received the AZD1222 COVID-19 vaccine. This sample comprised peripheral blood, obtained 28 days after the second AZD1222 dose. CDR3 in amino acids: CASSLAVGAREQYF. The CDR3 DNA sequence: TGTGCCAGCAGCTTAGCGGTAGGGGCAAGGGAGCAGTACTTC. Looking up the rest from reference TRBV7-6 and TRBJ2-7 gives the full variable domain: GAGVSQSPRYKVTKRGQDVALRCDPISGHVSLYWYRQALGQGPEFLTYFNYEAQQDKSGLPNDRFSAERPEGSISTLTIQRTEQRDSAMYRCASSLAVGAREQYFGPGTRLTVT.